Listed here is a single T cell receptor (beta chain). Different DNA sequences within this sample yield the same CDR3. As handled by the study authors: Nucleated cell counts were estimated from reference gene primer amplification. The protocol was immunoSEQ multiplex PCR, while the TCRdb copy is restricted to in-frame clones and leaves out a portion. D and trimming come from the DNA, and the V and J calls and clone size come from that table. Of some 150,000 clones listed, 65% to 85% are singletons. The data derive from a study of blood T cell repertoires in COVID-19. Germline V gene sequence: CDR1 SGHTA, CDR2 FQGNSA. The junction had 6 bases not matched to a gene; V was cut back by 5 bases and J by 6 bases. CDR3 length: 15 amino acids.

This TCR came from a woman aged 45-60 years with acute or convalescent COVID-19. Sequenced input: peripheral blood. The rearrangement uses TRBV7-2 and TRBJ1-5, with 11 nucleotides matching TRBD1. CDR3 sequence: CASSTRTGGRQPQHF. CDR3 DNA: TGTGCCAGCAGCACCCGGACAGGGGGCCGTCAGCCCCAGCATTTT.